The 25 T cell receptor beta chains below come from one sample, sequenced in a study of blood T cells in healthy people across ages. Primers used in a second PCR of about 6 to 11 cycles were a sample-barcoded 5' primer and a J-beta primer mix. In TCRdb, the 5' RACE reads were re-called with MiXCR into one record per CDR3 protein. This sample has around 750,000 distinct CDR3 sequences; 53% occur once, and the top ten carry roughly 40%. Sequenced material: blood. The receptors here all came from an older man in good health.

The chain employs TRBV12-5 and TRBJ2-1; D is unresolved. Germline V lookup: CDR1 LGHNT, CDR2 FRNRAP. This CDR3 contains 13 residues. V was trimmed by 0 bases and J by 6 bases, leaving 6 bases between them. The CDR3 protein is CASGLVWSNEQFF. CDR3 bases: TGTGCTAGTGGTTTGGTATGGAGCAATGAGCAGTTCTTC.

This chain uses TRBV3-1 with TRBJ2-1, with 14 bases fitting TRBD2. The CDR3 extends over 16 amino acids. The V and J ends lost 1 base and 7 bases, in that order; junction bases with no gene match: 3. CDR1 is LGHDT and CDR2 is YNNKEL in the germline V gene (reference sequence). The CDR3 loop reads CASSQVGTSGRNEQFF. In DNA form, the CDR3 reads TGTGCCAGCAGCCAAGTTGGGACTAGCGGGAGAAATGAGCAGTTCTTC.

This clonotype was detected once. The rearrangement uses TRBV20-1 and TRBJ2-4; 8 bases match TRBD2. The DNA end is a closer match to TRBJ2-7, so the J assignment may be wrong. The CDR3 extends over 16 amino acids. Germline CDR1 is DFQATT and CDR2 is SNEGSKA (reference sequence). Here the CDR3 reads CSAPEPVRGRPHEQYF. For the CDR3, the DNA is TGCAGTGCCCCTGAGCCCGTCCGCGGGAGGCCCCACGAGCAGTACTTC.

CDR3 bases: TGTGCCAGCAGCCAAGGGACTAGCGGGAGGGCCCCTACGCAGTATTTT. Translation: CASSQGTSGRAPTQYF. This chain uses TRBV3-1 with TRBJ2-3; 15 bases map to TRBD2. In germline, CDR1 is LGHDT, CDR2 YNNKEL (reference sequence). The CDR3 covers 16 residues. V dropped 1 base and J dropped 8; count of bases not matched to a gene: 4.

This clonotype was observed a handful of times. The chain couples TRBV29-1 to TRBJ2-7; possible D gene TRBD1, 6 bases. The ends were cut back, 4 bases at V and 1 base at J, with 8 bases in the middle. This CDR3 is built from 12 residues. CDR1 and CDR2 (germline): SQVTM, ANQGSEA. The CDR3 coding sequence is TGCAGCGTTGTGGACAGTTCCTACGAGCAGTACTTC. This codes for CSVVDSSYEQYF.

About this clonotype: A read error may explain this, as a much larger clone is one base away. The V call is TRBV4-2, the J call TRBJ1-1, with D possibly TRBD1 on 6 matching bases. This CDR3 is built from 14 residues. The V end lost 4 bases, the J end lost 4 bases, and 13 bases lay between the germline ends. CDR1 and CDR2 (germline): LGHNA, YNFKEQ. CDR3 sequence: CASSLGQLSTEAFF. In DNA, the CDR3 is TGTGCCAGCAGCCTTGGACAGCTGAGCACTGAAGCTTTCTTT.

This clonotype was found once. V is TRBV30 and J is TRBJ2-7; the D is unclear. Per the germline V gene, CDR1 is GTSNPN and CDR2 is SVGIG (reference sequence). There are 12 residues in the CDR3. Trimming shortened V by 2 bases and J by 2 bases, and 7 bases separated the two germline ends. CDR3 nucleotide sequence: TGTGCCTGGAGTCCGAGGCCCTACGAGCAGTACTTC. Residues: CAWSPRPYEQYF.

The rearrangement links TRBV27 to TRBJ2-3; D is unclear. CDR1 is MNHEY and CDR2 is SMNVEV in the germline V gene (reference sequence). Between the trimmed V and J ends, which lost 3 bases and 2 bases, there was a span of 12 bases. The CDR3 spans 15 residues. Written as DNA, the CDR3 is TGTGCCAGCAGTTTGCAGGCTAGATCCACAGATACGCAGTATTTT. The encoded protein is CASSLQARSTDTQYF.

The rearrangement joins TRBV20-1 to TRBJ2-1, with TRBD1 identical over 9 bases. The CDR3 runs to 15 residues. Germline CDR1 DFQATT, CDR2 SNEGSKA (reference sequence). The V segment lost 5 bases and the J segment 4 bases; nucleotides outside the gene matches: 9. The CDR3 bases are TGCAGTGCTGAGGACCGGACAGGGGATTACAATGAGCAGTTCTTC. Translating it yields CSAEDRTGDYNEQFF.

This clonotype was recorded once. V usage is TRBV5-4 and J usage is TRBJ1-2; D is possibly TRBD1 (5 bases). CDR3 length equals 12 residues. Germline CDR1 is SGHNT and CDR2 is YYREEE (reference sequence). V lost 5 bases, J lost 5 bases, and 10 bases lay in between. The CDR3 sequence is CASSTSGYGYTF. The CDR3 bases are TGTGCCAGCAGTACCTCAGGGTATGGCTACACCTTC.

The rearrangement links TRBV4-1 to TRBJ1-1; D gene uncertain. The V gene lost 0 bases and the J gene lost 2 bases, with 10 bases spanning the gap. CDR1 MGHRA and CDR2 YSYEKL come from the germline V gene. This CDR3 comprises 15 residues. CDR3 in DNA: TGCGCCAGCAGCCAAGAACCGGGATTAAACACTGAAGCTTTCTTT. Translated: CASSQEPGLNTEAFF.

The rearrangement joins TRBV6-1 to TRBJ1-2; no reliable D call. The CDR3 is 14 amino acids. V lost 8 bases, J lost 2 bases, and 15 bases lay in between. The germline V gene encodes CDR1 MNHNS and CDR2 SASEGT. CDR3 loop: CASPNDARNYGYTF. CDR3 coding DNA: TGTGCCAGCCCCAATGACGCCAGAAACTATGGCTACACCTTC.

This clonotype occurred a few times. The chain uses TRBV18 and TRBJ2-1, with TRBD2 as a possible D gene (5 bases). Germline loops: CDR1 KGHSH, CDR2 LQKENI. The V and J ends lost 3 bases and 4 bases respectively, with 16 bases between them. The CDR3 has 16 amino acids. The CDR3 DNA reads TGTGCCAGCTCACCTCTAGGCTTAGCGCAATACAATGAGCAGTTCTTC. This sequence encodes CASSPLGLAQYNEQFF. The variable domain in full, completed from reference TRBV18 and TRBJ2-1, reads NAGVMQNPRHLVRRRGQEARLRCSPMKGHSHVYWYRQLPEEGLKFMVYLQKENIIDESGMPKERFSAEFPKEGPSILRIQQVVRGDSAAYFCASSPLGLAQYNEQFFGPGTRLTVL.

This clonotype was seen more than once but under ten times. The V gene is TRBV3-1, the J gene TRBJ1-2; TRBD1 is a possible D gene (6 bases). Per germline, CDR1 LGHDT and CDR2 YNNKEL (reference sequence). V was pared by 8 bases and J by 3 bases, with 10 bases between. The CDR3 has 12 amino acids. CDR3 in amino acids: CASQRGDYGYTF. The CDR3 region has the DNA TGTGCCAGCCAAAGGGGGGACTATGGCTACACCTTC.

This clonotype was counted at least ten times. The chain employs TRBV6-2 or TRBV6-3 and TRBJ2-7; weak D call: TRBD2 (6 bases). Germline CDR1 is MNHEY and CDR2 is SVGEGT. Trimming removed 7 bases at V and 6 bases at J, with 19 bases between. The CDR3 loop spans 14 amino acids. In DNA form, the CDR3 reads TGTGCCAGCACCCAAGTCGGGAGCCAGTCCGAGCAGTACTTC. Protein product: CASTQVGSQSEQYF.

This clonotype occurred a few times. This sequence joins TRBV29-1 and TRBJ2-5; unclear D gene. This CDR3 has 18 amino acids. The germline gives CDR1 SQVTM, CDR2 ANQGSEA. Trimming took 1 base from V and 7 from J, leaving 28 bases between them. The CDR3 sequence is CSVEAWNALPAAGATQYF. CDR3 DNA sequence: TGCAGCGTTGAAGCTTGGAACGCCCTTCCCGCGGCAGGAGCGACCCAGTACTTC.

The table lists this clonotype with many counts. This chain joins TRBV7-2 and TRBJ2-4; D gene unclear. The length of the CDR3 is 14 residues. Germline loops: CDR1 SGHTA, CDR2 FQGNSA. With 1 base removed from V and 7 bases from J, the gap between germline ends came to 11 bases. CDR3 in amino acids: CASSLVAGRNIQYF. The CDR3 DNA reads TGTGCCAGCAGCTTAGTAGCTGGCCGGAACATTCAGTACTTC. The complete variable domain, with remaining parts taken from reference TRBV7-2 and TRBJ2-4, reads GAGVSQSPSNKVTEKGKDVELRCDPISGHTALYWYRQSLGQGLEFLIYFQGNSAPDKSGLPSDRFSAERTGGSVSTLTIQRTQQEDSAVYLCASSLVAGRNIQYFGAGTRLSVL.

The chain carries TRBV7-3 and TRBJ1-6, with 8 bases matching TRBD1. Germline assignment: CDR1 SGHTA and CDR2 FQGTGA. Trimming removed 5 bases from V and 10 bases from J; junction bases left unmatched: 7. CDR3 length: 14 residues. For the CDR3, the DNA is TGTGCCAGCAGCACTACAGGGGGACGGTCACCCCTCCACTTT. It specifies CASSTTGGRSPLHF.

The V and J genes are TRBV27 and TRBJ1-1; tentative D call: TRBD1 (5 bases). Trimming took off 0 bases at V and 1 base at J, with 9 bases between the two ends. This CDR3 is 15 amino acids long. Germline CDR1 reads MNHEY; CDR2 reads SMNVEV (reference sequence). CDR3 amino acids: CASSLSGRRNTEAFF. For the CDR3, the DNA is TGTGCCAGCAGTTTATCGGGACGCCGGAACACTGAAGCTTTCTTT.

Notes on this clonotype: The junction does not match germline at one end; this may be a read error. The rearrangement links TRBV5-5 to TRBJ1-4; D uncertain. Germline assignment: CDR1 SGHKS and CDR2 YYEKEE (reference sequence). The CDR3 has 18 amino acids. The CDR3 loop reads CASSLAAGPQVADEKLFF. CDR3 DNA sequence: TGTGCCAGCAGCTTGGCCGCTGGGCCTCAAGTCGCGGATGAGAAACTGTTTTTT.

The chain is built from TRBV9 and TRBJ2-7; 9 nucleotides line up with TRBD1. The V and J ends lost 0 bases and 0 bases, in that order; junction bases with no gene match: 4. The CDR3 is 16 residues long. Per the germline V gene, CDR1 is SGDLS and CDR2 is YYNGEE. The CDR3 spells CASSVGGTGSSYEQYF. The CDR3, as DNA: TGTGCCAGCAGCGTAGGCGGGACAGGGAGCTCCTACGAGCAGTACTTC.

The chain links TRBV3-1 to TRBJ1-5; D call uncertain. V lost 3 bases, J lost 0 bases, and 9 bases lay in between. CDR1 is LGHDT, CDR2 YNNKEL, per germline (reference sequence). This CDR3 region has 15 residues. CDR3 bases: TGTGCCAGCAGCCATCAAGGGTATAGCAATCAGCCCCAGCATTTT. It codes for CASSHQGYSNQPQHF.

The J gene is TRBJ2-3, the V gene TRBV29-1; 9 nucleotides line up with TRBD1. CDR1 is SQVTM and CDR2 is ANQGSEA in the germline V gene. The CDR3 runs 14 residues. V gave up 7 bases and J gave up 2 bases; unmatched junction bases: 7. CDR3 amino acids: CSARQGVITDTQYF. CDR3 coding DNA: TGCAGCGCCAGACAGGGGGTAATCACAGATACGCAGTATTTT.

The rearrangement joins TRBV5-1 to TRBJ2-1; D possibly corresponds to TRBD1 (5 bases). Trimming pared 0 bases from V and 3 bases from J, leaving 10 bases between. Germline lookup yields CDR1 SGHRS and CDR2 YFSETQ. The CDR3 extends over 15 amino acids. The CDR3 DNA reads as TGCGCCAGCAGCTTGGCCAGGCAGGGCTACAATGAGCAGTTCTTC. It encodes CASSLARQGYNEQFF.

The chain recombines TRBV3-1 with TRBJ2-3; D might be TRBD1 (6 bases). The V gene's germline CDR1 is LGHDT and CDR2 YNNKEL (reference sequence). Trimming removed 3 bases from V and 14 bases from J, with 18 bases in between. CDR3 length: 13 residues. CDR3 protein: CASSQGDRRGAYF. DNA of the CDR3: TGTGCCAGCAGCCAGGGTGACAGGAGAGGGGCGTATTTT.